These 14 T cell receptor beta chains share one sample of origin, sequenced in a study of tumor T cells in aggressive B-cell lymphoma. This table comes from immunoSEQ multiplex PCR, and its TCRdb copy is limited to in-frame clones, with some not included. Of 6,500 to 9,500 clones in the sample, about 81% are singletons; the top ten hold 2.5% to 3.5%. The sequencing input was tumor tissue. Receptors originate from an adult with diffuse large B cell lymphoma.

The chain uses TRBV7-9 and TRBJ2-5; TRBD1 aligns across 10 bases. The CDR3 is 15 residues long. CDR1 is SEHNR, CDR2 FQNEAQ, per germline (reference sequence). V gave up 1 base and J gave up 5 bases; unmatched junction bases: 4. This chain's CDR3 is CASSLGQGALETQYF. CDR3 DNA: TGTGCCAGCAGCTTAGGACAGGGGGCGCTTGAGACCCAGTACTTC.

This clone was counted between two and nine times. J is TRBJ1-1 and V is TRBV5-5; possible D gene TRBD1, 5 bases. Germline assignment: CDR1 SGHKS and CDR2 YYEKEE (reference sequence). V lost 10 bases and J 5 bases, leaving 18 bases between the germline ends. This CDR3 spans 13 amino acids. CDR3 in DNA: TGTGCCTCGTTCGGGGGGTCGGTGACTGAAGCTTTCTTT. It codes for CASFGGSVTEAFF.

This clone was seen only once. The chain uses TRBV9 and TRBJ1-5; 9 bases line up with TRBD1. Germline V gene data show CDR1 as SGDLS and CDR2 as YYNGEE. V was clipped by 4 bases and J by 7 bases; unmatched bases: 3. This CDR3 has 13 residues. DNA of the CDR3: TGTGCCAGCAGCTCGACAGGGGGGCAGCCCCAGCATTTT. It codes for CASSSTGGQPQHF.

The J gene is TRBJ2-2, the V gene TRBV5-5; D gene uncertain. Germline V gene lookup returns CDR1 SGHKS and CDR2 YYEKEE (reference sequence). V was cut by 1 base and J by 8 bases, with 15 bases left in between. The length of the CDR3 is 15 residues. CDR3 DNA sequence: TGTGCCAGCAGCTTGATAGTAAACCCTATAGGGGAGCTGTTTTTT. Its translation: CASSLIVNPIGELFF.

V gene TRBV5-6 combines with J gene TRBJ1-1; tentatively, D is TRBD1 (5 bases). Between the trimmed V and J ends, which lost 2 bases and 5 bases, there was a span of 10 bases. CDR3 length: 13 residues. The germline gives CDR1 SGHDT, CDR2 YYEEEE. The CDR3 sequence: CASSLRGGTEAFF. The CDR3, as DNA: TGTGCCAGCAGCTTAAGGGGAGGAACTGAAGCTTTCTTT.

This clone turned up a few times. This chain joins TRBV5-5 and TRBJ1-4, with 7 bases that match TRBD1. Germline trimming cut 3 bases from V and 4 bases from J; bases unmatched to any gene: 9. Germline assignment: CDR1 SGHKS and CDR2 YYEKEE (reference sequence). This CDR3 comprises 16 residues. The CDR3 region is CASSSVRDRINEKLFF. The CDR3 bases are TGTGCCAGCAGCTCAGTAAGGGACAGAATTAATGAAAAACTGTTTTTT. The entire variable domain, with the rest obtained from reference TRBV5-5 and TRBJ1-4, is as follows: DAGVTQSPTHLIKTRGQQVTLRCSPISGHKSVSWYQQVLGQGPQFIFQYYEKEERGRGNFPDRFSARQFPNYSSELNVNALLLGDSALYLCASSSVRDRINEKLFFGSGTQLSVL.

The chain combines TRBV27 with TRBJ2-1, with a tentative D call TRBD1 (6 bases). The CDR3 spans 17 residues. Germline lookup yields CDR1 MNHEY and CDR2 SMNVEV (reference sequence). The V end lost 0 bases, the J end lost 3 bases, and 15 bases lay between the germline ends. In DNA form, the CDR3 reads TGTGCCAGCAGTTTATCTAAGGGGGAAACTTTCTACAATGAGCAGTTCTTC. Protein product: CASSLSKGETFYNEQFF.

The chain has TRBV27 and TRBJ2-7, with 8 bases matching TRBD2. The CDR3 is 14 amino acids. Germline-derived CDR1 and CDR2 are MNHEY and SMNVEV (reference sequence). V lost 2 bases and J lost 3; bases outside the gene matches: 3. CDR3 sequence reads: CASSLSGSLYEQYF. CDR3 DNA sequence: TGTGCCAGCAGTTTAAGCGGGAGTCTCTACGAGCAGTACTTC.

The chain's CDR3 is CASSLPTGPTDTQYF. CDR3 DNA: TGTGCCAGCAGCTTACCGACAGGGCCCACAGATACGCAGTATTTT. V and J are TRBV7-9 and TRBJ2-3, with 7 bases identical to TRBD1. Germline CDR1 and CDR2: SEHNR and FQNEAQ (reference sequence). The CDR3 has 15 residues. V lost 2 bases and J lost 2; bases outside the gene matches: 4.

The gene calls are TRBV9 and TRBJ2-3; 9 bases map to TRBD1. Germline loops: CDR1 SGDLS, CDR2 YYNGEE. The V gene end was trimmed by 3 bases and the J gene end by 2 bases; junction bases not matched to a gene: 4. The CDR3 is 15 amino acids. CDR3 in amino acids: CASSDRDRDTDTQYF. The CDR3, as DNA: TGTGCCAGCAGCGACCGGGACAGGGACACAGATACGCAGTATTTT.

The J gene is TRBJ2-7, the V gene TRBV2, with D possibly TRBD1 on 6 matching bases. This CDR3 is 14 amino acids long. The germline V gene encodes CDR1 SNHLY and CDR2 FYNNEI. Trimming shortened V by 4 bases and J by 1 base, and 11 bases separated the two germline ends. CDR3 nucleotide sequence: TGTGCCAGCAGTGGCAATACAGGGTCCTACGAGCAGTACGTC. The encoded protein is CASSGNTGSYEQYV.

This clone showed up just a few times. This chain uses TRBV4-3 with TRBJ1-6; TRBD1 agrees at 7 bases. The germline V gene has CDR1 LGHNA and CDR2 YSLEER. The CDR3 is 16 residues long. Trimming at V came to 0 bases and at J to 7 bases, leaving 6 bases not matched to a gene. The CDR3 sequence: CASSQDLTGTNSPLHF. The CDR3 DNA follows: TGCGCCAGCAGCCAAGATCTGACAGGGACGAATTCACCCCTCCACTTT.

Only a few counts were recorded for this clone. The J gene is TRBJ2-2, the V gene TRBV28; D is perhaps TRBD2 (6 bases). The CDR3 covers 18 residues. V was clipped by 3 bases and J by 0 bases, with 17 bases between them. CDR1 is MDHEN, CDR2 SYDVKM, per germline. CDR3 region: CASSFLAGQGTNTGELFF. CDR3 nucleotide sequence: TGTGCCAGCAGTTTCTTGGCGGGGCAGGGCACGAACACCGGGGAGCTGTTTTTT. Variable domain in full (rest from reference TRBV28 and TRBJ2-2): DVKVTQSSRYLVKRTGEKVFLECVQDMDHENMFWYRQDPGLGLRLIYFSYDVKMKEKGDIPEGYSVSREKKERFSLILESASTNQTSMYLCASSFLAGQGTNTGELFFGEGSRLTVL.

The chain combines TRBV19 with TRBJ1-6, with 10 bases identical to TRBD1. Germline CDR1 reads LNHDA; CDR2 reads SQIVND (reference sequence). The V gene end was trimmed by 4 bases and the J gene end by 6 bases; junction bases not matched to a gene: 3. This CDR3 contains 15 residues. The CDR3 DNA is TGTGCCAGTAGTACGACAGGGGGCAGTAATTCACCCCTCCACTTT. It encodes CASSTTGGSNSPLHF.